Shown below are 30 T cell receptor beta chains from a single sample sequenced in a study of cytomegalovirus exposure and HLA in healthy donors. The PCR employed 60 Vbeta primers together with 13 Jbeta primers. The table came from immunoSEQ multiplex PCR; TCRdb's copy has only in-frame clones and leaves some out. The table includes some 120,000 clones, over 65% detected once. Source material: PBMCs. Receptors originate from a young man in good health and CMV-seronegative.

The V call is TRBV7-9, the J call TRBJ2-3; weak D call: TRBD2 (7 bases). The CDR3 is 15 residues long. CDR1 SEHNR and CDR2 FQNEAQ come from the germline V gene (reference sequence). V lost 5 bases, J lost 5 bases, and 17 bases lay in between. The CDR3 region is CASSLVRGAVDTQYF. CDR3 bases: TGTGCCAGCAGCCTAGTCCGGGGGGCTGTAGATACGCAGTATTTT.

This clone was observed once. This chain links TRBV5-1 with TRBJ1-5, with no clear D. CDR3 length: 15 amino acids. Trimming took 0 bases from V and 0 from J, leaving 7 bases between them. Germline loops: CDR1 SGHRS, CDR2 YFSETQ. The CDR3 region is CASSLVHPSNQPQHF. CDR3 sequence (DNA): TGCGCCAGCAGCTTGGTTCATCCTAGCAATCAGCCCCAGCATTTT.

This chain connects TRBV19 to TRBJ1-1; a possible D gene is TRBD1 (6 bases). V was clipped by 6 bases and J by 5 bases, with 22 bases between them. The CDR3 sequence is 16 residues long. Germline assignment: CDR1 LNHDA and CDR2 SQIVND (reference sequence). The DNA for the CDR3 is TGTGCCAGTAGCCCCACCCAGGGGAATCGATGGACTGAAGCTTTCTTT. It specifies CASSPTQGNRWTEAFF.

The chain employs TRBV19 and TRBJ1-5; D might be TRBD1 (5 bases). The CDR3 is 13 residues long. The germline CDR1 and CDR2 sequences are LNHDA and SQIVND (reference sequence). V was shortened by 6 bases and J by 6 bases, with 12 bases between the two germline ends. For the CDR3, the DNA is TGTGCCAGTAGCCAGGGATACATTCAGCCCCAGCATTTT. It encodes CASSQGYIQPQHF.

This sequence joins TRBV2 and TRBJ1-2; D uncertain. The V end was cut by 7 bases, the J end by 4 bases, with 13 bases between. This CDR3 contains 13 residues. Germline V gene lookup returns CDR1 SNHLY and CDR2 FYNNEI. CDR3 region: CASNLKGSYGYTF. For the CDR3, the DNA is TGTGCCAGCAACCTAAAAGGGAGCTATGGCTACACCTTC.

The V call is TRBV19, the J call TRBJ1-1; possibly TRBD1 for D (6 bases). With 1 base removed from V and 1 base from J, the gap between germline ends came to 13 bases. This CDR3 has 16 amino acids. In germline, CDR1 is LNHDA, CDR2 SQIVND (reference sequence). The CDR3 protein is CASSIGQGRTNTEAFF. The CDR3 nucleotides read TGTGCCAGTAGTATAGGCCAGGGGAGAACGAACACTGAAGCTTTCTTT.

The rearrangement uses TRBV15 and TRBJ1-1, with a possible D match to TRBD1 (5 bases). Trimming removed 5 bases at V and 2 bases at J, with 9 bases between. This CDR3 has 13 residues. The germline gives CDR1 LNHNV, CDR2 YYDKDF (reference sequence). The CDR3 nucleotides read TGTGCCACCAGCGGGGGACTTAACACTGAAGCTTTCTTT. Protein sequence: CATSGGLNTEAFF.

The CDR3: CASSIGQAVYNEQFF. DNA of the CDR3: TGTGCCAGTAGTATAGGACAGGCGGTATACAATGAGCAGTTCTTC. This rearrangement joins TRBV19 to TRBJ2-1, with TRBD1 as a possible D gene (6 bases). CDR1 is LNHDA and CDR2 is SQIVND in the germline V gene (reference sequence). This CDR3 has 15 residues. V lost 1 base to trimming and J lost 4 bases, with 11 bases between them.

J is TRBJ2-3 and V is TRBV10-3, with 9 bases identical to TRBD2. Germline loops: CDR1 ENHRY, CDR2 SYGVKD. This CDR3 has 16 residues. V lost 0 bases to trimming and J lost 1 base; unmatched junction nucleotides: 2. The CDR3: CAISESWTSGTDTQYF. The CDR3 coding sequence is TGTGCCATCAGTGAGTCTTGGACTAGCGGCACAGATACGCAGTATTTT.

V gene TRBV5-1 combines with J gene TRBJ2-1; 12 nucleotides match TRBD2. Germline trimming cut 3 bases from V and 6 bases from J; bases unmatched to any gene: 10. Per the germline V gene, CDR1 is SGHRS and CDR2 is YFSETQ. CDR3 length equals 17 residues. CDR3 sequence: CASSSFLAGGPGNEQFF. In DNA, the CDR3 is TGCGCCAGCAGCTCATTCCTAGCGGGGGGGCCAGGCAATGAGCAGTTCTTC.

The chain combines TRBV19 with TRBJ2-5, with TRBD1 as a possible D gene (6 bases). The CDR3 totals 13 residues. V lost 3 bases and J 4 bases, leaving 9 bases between the germline ends. CDR1 and CDR2 (germline): LNHDA, SQIVND (reference sequence). The CDR3 sequence: CASSIDRRETQYF. The CDR3 bases are TGTGCCAGTAGTATTGACAGGCGAGAGACCCAGTACTTC.

The J gene is TRBJ1-1, the V gene TRBV21-1. TRBV21-1 constitutes a pseudogene. The CDR3 is 14 residues long. Written as DNA, the CDR3 is TGTGCCAGCAGCAAAGAGTACGGGAACACTGAAGCTTTCTTT. This gives the protein CASSKEYGNTEAFF.

The J gene is TRBJ1-1, the V gene TRBV7-2; D ambiguous. The CDR3 is 14 amino acids. Germline assignment: CDR1 SGHTA and CDR2 FQGNSA. Trimming left V 1 base short and J 1 base short, with 7 bases between. CDR3 sequence: CASSLVTGNTEAFF. CDR3 nucleotides: TGTGCCAGCAGCTTAGTAACCGGGAACACTGAAGCTTTCTTT.

This rearrangement joins TRBV6-1 to TRBJ2-5, with TRBD2 as a possible D gene (6 bases). The CDR3 spans 14 residues. The V and J ends lost 5 bases and 4 bases respectively, with 14 bases between them. Germline V gene lookup returns CDR1 MNHNS and CDR2 SASEGT. DNA for the CDR3: TGTGCCAGCAGTCGACTAGGGGCGGGAGAGACCCAGTACTTC. As protein: CASSRLGAGETQYF.

CDR3 region: CASSPQDRVNTEAFF. The CDR3 nucleotides read TGTGCCAGCAGTCCCCAGGACAGGGTGAACACTGAAGCTTTCTTT. The chain joins TRBV27 to TRBJ1-1; 8 nucleotides line up with TRBD1. CDR3 length: 15 residues. J lost 0 bases, V lost 5 bases, and 5 bases had no gene match. CDR1 and CDR2 (germline): MNHEY, SMNVEV (reference sequence).

In DNA, the CDR3 is TGTGCCAGCAGCCTAGTAGAGACAGCTAACTATGGCTACACCTTC. Protein: CASSLVETANYGYTF. J is TRBJ1-2 and V is TRBV4-2; possibly TRBD1 for D (5 bases). Trimming stripped 4 bases from V and 0 bases from J, with 12 bases between. Germline V CDR1 and CDR2: LGHNA, YNFKEQ. This CDR3 comprises 15 residues.

This clone was picked up one time. The rearrangement links TRBV6-6 to TRBJ2-7; 7 bases match TRBD1. Germline CDR1 is MNHNY and CDR2 is SVGAGI (reference sequence). The V segment lost 6 bases and the J segment 2 bases; nucleotides outside the gene matches: 7. The CDR3 covers 14 residues. CDR3 in DNA: TGTGCCAGCAGGCGACAGGGTTTCCCCTACGAGCAGTACTTC. Amino acid sequence: CASRRQGFPYEQYF.

The chain has TRBV6-5 and TRBJ2-7, with TRBD1 matching over 7 bases. The CDR3 covers 12 residues. CDR1 is MNHEY, CDR2 SVGAGI, per germline. V was clipped by 4 bases and J by 9 bases; unmatched bases: 6. This CDR3 reads CASSFDRVAQYF. The CDR3 DNA reads as TGTGCCAGCAGTTTTGACAGGGTCGCGCAGTACTTC.

The chain links TRBV29-1 to TRBJ2-7; a possible D gene is TRBD1 (6 bases). V was clipped by 1 base and J by 2 bases, with 15 bases between them. The CDR3 has 15 residues. Germline values: CDR1 SQVTM, CDR2 ANQGSEA. CDR3 region: CSVEGLTGTTYEQYF. DNA for the CDR3: TGCAGCGTTGAAGGGCTTACAGGGACAACCTACGAGCAGTACTTC.

This clone turned up a few times. This chain connects TRBV19 to TRBJ2-1; TRBD1 agrees at 9 bases. Germline V gene lookup returns CDR1 LNHDA and CDR2 SQIVND (reference sequence). J was trimmed by 12 bases and V by 8 bases; bases with no gene match: 8. The CDR3 spans 12 residues. CDR3 loop: CASGGQGIGQFF. CDR3 bases: TGTGCCAGTGGGGGACAGGGTATTGGGCAGTTCTTC.

This clone was seen a few times. The rearrangement joins TRBV29-1 to TRBJ2-2, with D unclear. Germline-derived CDR1 and CDR2 are SQVTM and ANQGSEA. V lost 5 bases to trimming and J lost 4 bases, with 14 bases between them. This CDR3 contains 14 residues. CDR3 nucleotide sequence: TGCAGCGTTCGGTTGGTGACTGGCACCGGGGAGCTGTTTTTT. As protein: CSVRLVTGTGELFF.

The chain combines TRBV10-3 with TRBJ2-2, with TRBD2 matching 12 bases. This CDR3 comprises 18 residues. In germline, CDR1 is ENHRY, CDR2 SYGVKD. V was pared by 2 bases and J by 7 bases, with 11 bases of the junction left unmatched. The CDR3 is CAISETTLAGGLFGELFF. For the CDR3, the DNA is TGTGCCATCAGTGAGACCACTCTAGCGGGGGGGCTATTCGGGGAGCTGTTTTTT.

As regards this clone: One end of the junction does not line up with germline, which may come from a read error. The V gene is TRBV7-9, the J gene TRBJ2-3; the match to TRBD2 covers 8 bases. In germline, CDR1 is SEHNR, CDR2 FQNEAQ (reference sequence). This CDR3 has 12 residues. The DNA of the CDR3 is TGTTCCAGCAGCTATAGCGGGGCCATTCAGTATTTT. It encodes CSSSYSGAIQYF.

The V and J genes are TRBV10-3 and TRBJ2-7; D might be TRBD1 (5 bases). Germline loops: CDR1 ENHRY, CDR2 SYGVKD. V was clipped by 2 bases and J by 1 base, with 9 bases between them. This CDR3 contains 14 residues. CDR3 nucleotide sequence: TGTGCCATCAGTGAGGACAGCCGTTCCTACGAGCAGTACTTC. This codes for CAISEDSRSYEQYF.

DNA of the CDR3: TGTGCCAGTAGTACCTCGGGGGGGGCTCAGCCCCAGCATTTT. Translated, it gives CASSTSGGAQPQHF. The chain couples TRBV19 to TRBJ1-5, with D possibly matching TRBD1 (6 bases). Between the trimmed V and J ends, which lost 4 bases and 6 bases, there was a span of 13 bases. The CDR3 extends over 14 amino acids. Germline CDR1 reads LNHDA; CDR2 reads SQIVND (reference sequence).

CDR3 protein: CASSEDRGPYEQYF. The CDR3 coding sequence is TGTGCCAGCAGCGAGGACAGGGGCCCCTACGAGCAGTACTTC. The genes are TRBV7-2 and TRBJ2-7, with 9 bases matching TRBD1. This CDR3 has 14 amino acids. In germline, CDR1 is SGHTA, CDR2 FQGNSA. V dropped 5 bases and J dropped 2; count of bases not matched to a gene: 4.

CDR3 DNA sequence: TGCGCCAGCAGGGGACGGGGGGTGAGGAACACTGAAGCTTTCTTT. This translates into CASRGRGVRNTEAFF. The chain has TRBV10-2 and TRBJ1-1, with D possibly matching TRBD1 (5 bases). V dropped 6 bases and J dropped 1 base, with 15 bases sitting between them. CDR1 and CDR2 from the germline V gene are WSHSY and SAAADI. CDR3 length: 15 residues.

The V gene is TRBV9, the J gene TRBJ1-3; tentatively, D is TRBD1 (5 bases). The germline gives CDR1 SGDLS, CDR2 YYNGEE. The CDR3 spans 15 residues. V was cut by 0 bases and J by 5 bases, with 12 bases left in between. The CDR3: CASSVAGGNRNTIYF. The CDR3 bases are TGTGCCAGCAGCGTAGCGGGGGGAAACAGAAACACCATATATTTT.

There are a few counts of this clone. The chain employs TRBV27 and TRBJ1-5; TRBD1 is a possible D gene (5 bases). Trimming cost V 4 bases and J 3 bases, with 19 bases left between them. Germline assignment: CDR1 MNHEY and CDR2 SMNVEV (reference sequence). The CDR3 has 17 residues. CDR3 in DNA: TGTGCCAGCAGTTCCCACCGGGGGAACCGACTCAATCAGCCCCAGCATTTT. It translates to CASSSHRGNRLNQPQHF.

This chain links TRBV4-1 with TRBJ2-3; D is ambiguous. CDR1 is MGHRA and CDR2 is YSYEKL in the germline V gene. The CDR3 totals 14 residues. Deletions cut 0 bases from V and 1 base from J, with 5 bases between. CDR3 region: CASSQDPRTDTQYF. DNA of the CDR3: TGCGCCAGCAGCCAAGATCCTCGCACAGATACGCAGTATTTT.